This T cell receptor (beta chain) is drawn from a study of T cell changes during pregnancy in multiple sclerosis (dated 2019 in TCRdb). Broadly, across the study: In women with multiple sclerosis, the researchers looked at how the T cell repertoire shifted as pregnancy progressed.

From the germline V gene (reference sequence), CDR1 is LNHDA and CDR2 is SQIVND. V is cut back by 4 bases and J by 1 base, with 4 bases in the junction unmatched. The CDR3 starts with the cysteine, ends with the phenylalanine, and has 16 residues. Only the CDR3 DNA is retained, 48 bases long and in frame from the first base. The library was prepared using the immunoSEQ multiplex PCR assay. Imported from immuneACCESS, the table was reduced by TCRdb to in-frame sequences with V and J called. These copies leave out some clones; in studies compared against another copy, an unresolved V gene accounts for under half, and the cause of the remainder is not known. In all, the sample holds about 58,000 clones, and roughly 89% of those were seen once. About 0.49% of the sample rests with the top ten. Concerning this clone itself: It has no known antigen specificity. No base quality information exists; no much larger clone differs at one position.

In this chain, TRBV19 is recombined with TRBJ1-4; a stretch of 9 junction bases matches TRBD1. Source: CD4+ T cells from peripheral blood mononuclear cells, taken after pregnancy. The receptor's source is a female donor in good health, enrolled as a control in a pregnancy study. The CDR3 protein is CASSTRQGGTNEKLFF. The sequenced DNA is TGTGCCAGTAGTACTCGACAGGGGGGAACTAATGAAAAACTGTTTTTT.